The subject of this entry is one TCR beta chain. The antigen is unknown. This entry is derived from a study of cytomegalovirus exposure and HLA in healthy donors. As for the study in general: It was reported in a later analysis that the 90 to 150 validation repertoires used the same platform as the approximately 620 first-cohort repertoires. General observations from the study: A subsequent analysis found that TCR clusters from the first cohort also tended to co-occur in the 120 or so validation repertoires, with 90% to 95% of cluster scores above 0.

Sequenced by immunoSEQ multiplex PCR; TCRdb stores in-frame clones only, minus some. The data contain 150,000 to 170,000 clones, around 88% of them singletons. Sequenced: PBMCs. This TCR was recovered from a man younger than 35 in good health and CMV-seropositive.

The DNA of the CDR3 is TGCGCCAGCAGCCAAGTTGCCGCAGGGGGCCAGGCTTTCTTT. It codes for CASSQVAAGGQAFF. This chain joins TRBV4-3 and TRBJ1-1; 8 bases agree with TRBD1. Germline values: CDR1 LGHNA, CDR2 YSLEER. V dropped 1 base and J dropped 11; count of bases not matched to a gene: 9. The CDR3 runs to 14 residues.